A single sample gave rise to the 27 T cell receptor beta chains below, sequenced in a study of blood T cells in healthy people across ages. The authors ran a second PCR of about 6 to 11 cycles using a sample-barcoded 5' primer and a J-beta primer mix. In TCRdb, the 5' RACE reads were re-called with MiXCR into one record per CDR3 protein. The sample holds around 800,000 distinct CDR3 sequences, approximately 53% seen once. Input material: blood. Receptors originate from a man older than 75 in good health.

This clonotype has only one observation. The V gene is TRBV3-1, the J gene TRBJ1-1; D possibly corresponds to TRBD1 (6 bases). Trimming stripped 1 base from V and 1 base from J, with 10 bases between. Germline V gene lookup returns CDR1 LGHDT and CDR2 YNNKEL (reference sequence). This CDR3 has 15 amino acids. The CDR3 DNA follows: TGTGCCAGCAGCCAAGGGGGGGGGGCGAACACTGAAGCTTTCTTT. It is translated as CASSQGGGANTEAFF.

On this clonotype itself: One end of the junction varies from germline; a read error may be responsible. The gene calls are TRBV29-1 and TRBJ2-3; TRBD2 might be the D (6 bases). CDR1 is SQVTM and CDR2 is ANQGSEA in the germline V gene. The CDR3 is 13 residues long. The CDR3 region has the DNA TGCAGCGTTGAGCTAGCGCTACACAGATACGCGGATTTT. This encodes CSVELALHRYADF.

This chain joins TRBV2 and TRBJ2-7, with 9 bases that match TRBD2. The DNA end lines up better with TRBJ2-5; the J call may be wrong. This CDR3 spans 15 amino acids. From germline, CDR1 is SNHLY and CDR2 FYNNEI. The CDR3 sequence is CASSPRLAAEETQYF. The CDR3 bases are TGTGCCAGCAGTCCTCGACTAGCGGCTGAAGAGACCCAGTACTTC.

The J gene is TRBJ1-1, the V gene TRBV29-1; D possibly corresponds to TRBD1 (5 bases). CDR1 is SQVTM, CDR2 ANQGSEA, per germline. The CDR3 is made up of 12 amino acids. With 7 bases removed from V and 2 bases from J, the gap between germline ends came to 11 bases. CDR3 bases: TGCAGCGCCGTGGGGCTCAACACTGAAGCTTTCTTT. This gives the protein CSAVGLNTEAFF.

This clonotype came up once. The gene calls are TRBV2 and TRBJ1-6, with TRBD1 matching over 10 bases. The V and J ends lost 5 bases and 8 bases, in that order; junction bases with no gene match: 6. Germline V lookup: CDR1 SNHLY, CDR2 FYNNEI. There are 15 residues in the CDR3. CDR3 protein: CASSMGQGTYSPLHF. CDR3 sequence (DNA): TGTGCCAGCAGTATGGGACAGGGGACTTATTCACCCCTCCACTTT.

The CDR3 protein is CAISEGAPNEQFF. DNA of the CDR3: TGTGCCATCAGTGAGGGGGCACCGAATGAGCAGTTCTTC. V gene TRBV10-3 combines with J gene TRBJ2-1, with D possibly matching TRBD1 (5 bases). Germline V gene lookup returns CDR1 ENHRY and CDR2 SYGVKD. Trimming cost V 2 bases and J 7 bases, with 9 bases left between them. The CDR3 length is 13 residues.

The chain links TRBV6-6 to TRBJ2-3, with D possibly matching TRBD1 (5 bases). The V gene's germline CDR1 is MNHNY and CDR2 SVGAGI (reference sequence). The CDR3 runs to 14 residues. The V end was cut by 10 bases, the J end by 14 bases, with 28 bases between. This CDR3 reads CATWGGAGHRYAYF. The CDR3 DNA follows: TGTGCCACCTGGGGTGGGGCAGGGCACAGATACGCGTATTTT.

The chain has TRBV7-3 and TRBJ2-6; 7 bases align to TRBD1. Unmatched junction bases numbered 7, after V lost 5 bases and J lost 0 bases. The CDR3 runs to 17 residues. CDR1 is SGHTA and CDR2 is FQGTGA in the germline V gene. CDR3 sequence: CASSPGQAYSGANVLTF. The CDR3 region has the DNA TGTGCCAGCAGCCCTGGACAGGCCTACTCTGGGGCCAACGTCCTGACTTTC.

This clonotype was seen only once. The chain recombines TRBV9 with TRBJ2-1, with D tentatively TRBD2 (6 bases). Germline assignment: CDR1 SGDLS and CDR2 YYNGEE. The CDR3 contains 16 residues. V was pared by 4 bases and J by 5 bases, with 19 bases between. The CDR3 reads CASSFRRASDNNEQFF. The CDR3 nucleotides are TGTGCCAGCAGCTTCCGGCGGGCTAGCGATAACAATGAGCAGTTCTTC.

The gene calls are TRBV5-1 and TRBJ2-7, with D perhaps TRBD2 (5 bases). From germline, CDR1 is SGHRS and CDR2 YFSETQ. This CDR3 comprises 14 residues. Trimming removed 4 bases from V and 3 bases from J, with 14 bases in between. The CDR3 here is CASSVTGLDYEQYF. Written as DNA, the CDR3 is TGCGCCAGCAGCGTAACTGGACTGGACTACGAGCAGTACTTC.

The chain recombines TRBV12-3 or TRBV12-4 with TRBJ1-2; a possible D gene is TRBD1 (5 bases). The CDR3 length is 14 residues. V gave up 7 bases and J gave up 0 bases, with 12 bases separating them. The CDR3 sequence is CASTPGPPNYGYTF. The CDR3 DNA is TGTGCCAGCACCCCAGGGCCACCTAACTATGGCTACACCTTC.

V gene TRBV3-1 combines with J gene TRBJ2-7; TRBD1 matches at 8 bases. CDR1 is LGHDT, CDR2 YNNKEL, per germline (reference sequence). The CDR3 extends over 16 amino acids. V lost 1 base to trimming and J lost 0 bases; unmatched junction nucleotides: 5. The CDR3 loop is CASSQGTGPSSYEQYF. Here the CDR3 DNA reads TGTGCCAGCAGCCAAGGGACAGGGCCAAGCTCCTACGAGCAGTACTTC.

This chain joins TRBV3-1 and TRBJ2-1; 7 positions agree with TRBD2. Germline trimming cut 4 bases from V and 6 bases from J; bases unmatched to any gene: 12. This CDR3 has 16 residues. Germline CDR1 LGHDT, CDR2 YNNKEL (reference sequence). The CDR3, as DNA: TGTGCCAGCAGCCGCGTTGAGAGCGGGATGGGCAATGAGCAGTTCTTC. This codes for CASSRVESGMGNEQFF.

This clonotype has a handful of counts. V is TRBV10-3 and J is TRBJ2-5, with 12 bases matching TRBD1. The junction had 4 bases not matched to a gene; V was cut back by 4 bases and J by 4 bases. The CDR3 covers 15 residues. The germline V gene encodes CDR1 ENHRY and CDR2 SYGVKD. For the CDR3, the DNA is TGTGCCATCAGTGCCGGGGACAGGGGGCTAGAGACCCAGTACTTC. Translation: CAISAGDRGLETQYF.

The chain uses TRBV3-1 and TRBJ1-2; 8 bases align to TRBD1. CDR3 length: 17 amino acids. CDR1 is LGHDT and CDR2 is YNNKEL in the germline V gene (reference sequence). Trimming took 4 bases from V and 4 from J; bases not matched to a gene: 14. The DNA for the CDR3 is TGTGCCAGCAGCCCCGAGCACCGCTCGACAGGGGTCTATGGCTACACCTTC. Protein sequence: CASSPEHRSTGVYGYTF.

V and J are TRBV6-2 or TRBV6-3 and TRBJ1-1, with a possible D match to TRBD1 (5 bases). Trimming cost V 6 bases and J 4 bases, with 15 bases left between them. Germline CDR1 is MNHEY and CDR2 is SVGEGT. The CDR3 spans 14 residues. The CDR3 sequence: CASSGQGRITEAFF. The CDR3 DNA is TGTGCCAGCAGCGGTCAGGGTAGGATCACTGAAGCTTTCTTT.

The CDR3 sequence: CASSSLAGGTGELFF. In nucleotides, the CDR3 is TGTGCCAGCAGCTCACTAGCGGGAGGGACCGGGGAGCTGTTTTTT. The V and J genes are TRBV7-3 and TRBJ2-2; 13 positions agree with TRBD2. In germline, CDR1 is SGHTA, CDR2 FQGTGA. This CDR3 comprises 15 residues. V shed 4 bases, J shed 5 bases, and the junction held 1 base outside the gene matches. The complete variable domain, with remaining parts taken from reference TRBV7-3 and TRBJ2-2, reads GAGVSQTPSNKVTEKGKYVELRCDPISGHTALYWYRQSLGQGPEFLIYFQGTGAADDSGLPNDRFFAVRPEGSVSTLKIQRTERGDSAVYLCASSSLAGGTGELFFGEGSRLTVL.

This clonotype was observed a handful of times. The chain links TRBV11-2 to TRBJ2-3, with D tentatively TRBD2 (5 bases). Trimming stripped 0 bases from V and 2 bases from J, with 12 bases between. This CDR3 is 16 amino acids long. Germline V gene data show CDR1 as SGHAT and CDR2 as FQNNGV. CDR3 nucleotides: TGTGCCAGCAGCTTAGACAGCGGCTTTGCCACAGATACGCAGTATTTT. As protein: CASSLDSGFATDTQYF.

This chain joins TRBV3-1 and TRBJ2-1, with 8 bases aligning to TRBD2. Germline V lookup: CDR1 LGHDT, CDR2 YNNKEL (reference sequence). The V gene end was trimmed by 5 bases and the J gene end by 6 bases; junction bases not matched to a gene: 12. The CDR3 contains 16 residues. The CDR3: CASSINPGGRSNEQFF. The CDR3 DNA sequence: TGTGCCAGCAGCATTAACCCGGGAGGGAGGAGCAATGAGCAGTTCTTC.

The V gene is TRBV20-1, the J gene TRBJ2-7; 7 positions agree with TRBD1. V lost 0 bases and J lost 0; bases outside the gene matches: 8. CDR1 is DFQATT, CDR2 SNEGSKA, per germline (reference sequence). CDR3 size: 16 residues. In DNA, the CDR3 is TGCAGTGCTAGAGACCCTAGGGCAGGGGGCTCCTACGAGCAGTACTTC. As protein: CSARDPRAGGSYEQYF.

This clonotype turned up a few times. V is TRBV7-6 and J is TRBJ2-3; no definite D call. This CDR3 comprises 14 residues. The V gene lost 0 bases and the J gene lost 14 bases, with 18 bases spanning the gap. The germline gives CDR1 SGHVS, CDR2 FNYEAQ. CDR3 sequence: CASSLAGSHRYAYF. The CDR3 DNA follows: TGTGCCAGCAGCTTAGCCGGATCGCACAGATACGCGTATTTT. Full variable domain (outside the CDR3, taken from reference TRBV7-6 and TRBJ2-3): GAGVSQSPRYKVTKRGQDVALRCDPISGHVSLYWYRQALGQGPEFLTYFNYEAQQDKSGLPNDRFSAERPEGSISTLTIQRTEQRDSAMYRCASSLAGSHRYAYFGPGTRLTVL.

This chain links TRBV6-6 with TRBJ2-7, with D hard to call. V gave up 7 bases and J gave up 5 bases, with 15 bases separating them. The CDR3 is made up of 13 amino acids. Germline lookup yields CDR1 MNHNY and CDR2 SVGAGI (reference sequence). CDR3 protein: CASKGSLSHEQYF. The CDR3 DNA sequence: TGTGCCAGCAAAGGGTCTCTCTCACACGAGCAGTACTTC.

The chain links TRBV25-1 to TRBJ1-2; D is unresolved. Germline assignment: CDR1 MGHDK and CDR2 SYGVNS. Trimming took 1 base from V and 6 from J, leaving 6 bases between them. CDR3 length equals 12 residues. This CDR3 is CASSESLDGYTF. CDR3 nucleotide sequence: TGTGCCAGCAGTGAATCCCTCGATGGCTACACCTTC.

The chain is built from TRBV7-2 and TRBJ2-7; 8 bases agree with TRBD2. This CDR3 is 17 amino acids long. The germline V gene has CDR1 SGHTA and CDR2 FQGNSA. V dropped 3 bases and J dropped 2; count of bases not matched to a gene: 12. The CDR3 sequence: CASSLGFSGAVTYEQYF. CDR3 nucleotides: TGTGCCAGCAGCTTGGGGTTTAGCGGGGCCGTTACCTACGAGCAGTACTTC. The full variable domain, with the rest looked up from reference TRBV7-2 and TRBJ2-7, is GAGVSQSPSNKVTEKGKDVELRCDPISGHTALYWYRQSLGQGLEFLIYFQGNSAPDKSGLPSDRFSAERTGGSVSTLTIQRTQQEDSAVYLCASSLGFSGAVTYEQYFGPGTRLTVT.

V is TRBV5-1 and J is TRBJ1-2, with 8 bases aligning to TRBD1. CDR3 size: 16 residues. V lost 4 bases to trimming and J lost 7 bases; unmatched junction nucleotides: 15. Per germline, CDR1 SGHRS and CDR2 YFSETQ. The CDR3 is CASSLHPGTGAPGYTF. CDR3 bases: TGCGCCAGCAGCCTCCATCCCGGGACAGGAGCTCCTGGCTACACCTTC.

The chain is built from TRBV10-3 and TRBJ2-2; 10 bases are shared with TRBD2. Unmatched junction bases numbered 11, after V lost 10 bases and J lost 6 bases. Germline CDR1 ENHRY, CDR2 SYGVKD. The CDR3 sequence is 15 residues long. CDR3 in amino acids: CATQVLAGVPGELFF. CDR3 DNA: TGTGCCACGCAAGTTCTAGCGGGAGTTCCCGGGGAGCTGTTTTTT.

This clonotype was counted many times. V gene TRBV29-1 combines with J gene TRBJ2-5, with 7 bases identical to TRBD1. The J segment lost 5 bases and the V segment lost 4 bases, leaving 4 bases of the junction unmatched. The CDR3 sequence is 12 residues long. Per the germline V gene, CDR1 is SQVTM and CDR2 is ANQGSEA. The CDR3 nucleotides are TGCAGCGTTGGGACAGGTGCGGAGACCCAGTACTTC. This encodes CSVGTGAETQYF.